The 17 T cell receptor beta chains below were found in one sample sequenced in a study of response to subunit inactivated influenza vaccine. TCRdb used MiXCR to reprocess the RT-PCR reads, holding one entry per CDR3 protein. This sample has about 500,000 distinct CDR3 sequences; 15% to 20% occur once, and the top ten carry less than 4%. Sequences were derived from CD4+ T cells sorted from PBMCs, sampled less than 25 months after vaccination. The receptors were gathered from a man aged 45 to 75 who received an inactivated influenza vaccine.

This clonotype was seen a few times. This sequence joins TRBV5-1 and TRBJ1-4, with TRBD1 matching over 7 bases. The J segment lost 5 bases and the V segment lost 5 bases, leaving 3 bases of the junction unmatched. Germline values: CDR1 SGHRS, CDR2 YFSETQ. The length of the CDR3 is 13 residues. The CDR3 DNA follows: TGCGCCAGCAGGGGACAGACGAATGAAAAACTGTTTTTT. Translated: CASRGQTNEKLFF. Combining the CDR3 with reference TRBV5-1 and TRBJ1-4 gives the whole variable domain KAGVTQTPRYLIKTRGQQVTLSCSPISGHRSVSWYQQTPGQGLQFLFEYFSETQRNKGNFPGRFSGRQFSNSRSEMNVSTLELGDSALYLCASRGQTNEKLFFGSGTQLSVL.

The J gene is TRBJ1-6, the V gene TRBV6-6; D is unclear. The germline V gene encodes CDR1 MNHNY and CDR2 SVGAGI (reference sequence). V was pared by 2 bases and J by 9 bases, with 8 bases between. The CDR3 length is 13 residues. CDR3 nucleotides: TGTGCCAGCAGTTACAGTGTCAGTTCACCCCTCCACTTT. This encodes CASSYSVSSPLHF.

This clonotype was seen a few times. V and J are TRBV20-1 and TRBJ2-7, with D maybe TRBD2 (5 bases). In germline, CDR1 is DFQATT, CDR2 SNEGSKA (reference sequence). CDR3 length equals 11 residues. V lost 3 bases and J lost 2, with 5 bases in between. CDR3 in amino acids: CSASSAYEQYF. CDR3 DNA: TGCAGTGCTAGTAGCGCCTACGAGCAGTACTTC.

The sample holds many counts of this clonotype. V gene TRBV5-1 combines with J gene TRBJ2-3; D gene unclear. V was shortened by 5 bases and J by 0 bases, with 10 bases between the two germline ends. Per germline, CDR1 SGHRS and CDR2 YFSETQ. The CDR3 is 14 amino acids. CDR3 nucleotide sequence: TGCGCCAGCAGACCATCCTCTAGCACAGATACGCAGTATTTT. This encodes CASRPSSSTDTQYF.

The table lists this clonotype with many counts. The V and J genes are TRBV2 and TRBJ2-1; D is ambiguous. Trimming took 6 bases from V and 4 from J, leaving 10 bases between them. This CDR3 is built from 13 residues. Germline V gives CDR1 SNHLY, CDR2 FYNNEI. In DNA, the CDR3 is TGTGCCAGCAGCCGCGACCAATACAATGAGCAGTTCTTC. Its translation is CASSRDQYNEQFF.

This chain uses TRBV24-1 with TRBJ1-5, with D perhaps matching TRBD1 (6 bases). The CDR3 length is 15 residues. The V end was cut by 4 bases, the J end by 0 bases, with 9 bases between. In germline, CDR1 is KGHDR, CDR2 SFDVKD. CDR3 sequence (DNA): TGTGCCACCAGTGACAGCAGGGGTAGCAATCAGCCCCAGCATTTT. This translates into CATSDSRGSNQPQHF.

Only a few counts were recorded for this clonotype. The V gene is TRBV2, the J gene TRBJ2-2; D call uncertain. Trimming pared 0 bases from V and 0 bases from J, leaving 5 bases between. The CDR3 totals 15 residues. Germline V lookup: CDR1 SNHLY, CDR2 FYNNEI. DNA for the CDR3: TGTGCCAGCAGTGAAGCGCCGACGAACACCGGGGAGCTGTTTTTT. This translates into CASSEAPTNTGELFF.

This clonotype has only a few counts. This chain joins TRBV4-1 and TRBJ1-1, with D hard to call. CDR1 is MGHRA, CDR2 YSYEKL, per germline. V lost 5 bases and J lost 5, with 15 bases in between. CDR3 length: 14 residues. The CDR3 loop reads CASSELGHGTEAFF. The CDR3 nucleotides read TGCGCCAGCAGCGAATTAGGGCATGGGACTGAAGCTTTCTTT.

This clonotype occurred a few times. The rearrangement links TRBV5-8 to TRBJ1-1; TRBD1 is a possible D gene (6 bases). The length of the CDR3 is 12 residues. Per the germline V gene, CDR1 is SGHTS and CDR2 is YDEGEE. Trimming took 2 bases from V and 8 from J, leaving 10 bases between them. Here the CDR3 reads CASSLGGIEAFF. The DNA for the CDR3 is TGTGCCAGCAGCTTAGGGGGGATAGAAGCTTTCTTT. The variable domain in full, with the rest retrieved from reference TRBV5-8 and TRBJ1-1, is EAGVTQSPTHLIKTRGQQATLRCSPISGHTSVYWYQQALGLGLQFLLWYDEGEERNRGNFPPRFSGRQFPNYSSELNVNALELEDSALYLCASSLGGIEAFFGQGTRLTVV.

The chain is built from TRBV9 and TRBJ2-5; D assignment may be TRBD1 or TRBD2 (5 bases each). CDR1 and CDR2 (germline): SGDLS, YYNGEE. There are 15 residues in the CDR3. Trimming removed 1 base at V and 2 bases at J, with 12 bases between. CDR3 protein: CASSVIGTAQETQYF. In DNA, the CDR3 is TGTGCCAGCAGCGTAATCGGGACGGCGCAAGAGACCCAGTACTTC. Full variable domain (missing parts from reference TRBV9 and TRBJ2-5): DSGVTQTPKHLITATGQRVTLRCSPRSGDLSVYWYQQSLDQGLQFLIQYYNGEERAKGNILERFSAQQFPDLHSELNLSSLELGDSALYFCASSVIGTAQETQYFGPGTRLLVL.

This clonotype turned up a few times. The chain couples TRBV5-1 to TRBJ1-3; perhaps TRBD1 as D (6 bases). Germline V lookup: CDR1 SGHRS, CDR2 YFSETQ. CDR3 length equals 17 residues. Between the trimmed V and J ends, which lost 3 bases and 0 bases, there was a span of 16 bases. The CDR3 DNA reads TGCGCCAGCAGCTCCCCGGCAGGGGACTTCTCTGGAAACACCATATATTTT. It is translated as CASSSPAGDFSGNTIYF.

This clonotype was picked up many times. This CDR3 reads CASSLRLETQYF. The CDR3 coding sequence is TGTGCCAGCAGCTTGCGTCTAGAGACCCAGTACTTC. The chain joins TRBV13 to TRBJ2-5; D gene uncertain. The germline gives CDR1 PRHDT, CDR2 FYEKMQ (reference sequence). The ends were cut back, 3 bases at V and 4 bases at J, with 6 bases in the middle. This CDR3 is built from 12 residues.

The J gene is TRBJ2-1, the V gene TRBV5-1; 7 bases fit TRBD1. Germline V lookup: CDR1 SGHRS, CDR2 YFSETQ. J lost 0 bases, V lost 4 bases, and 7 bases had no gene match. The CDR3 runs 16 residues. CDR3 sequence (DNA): TGCGCCAGCAGCCCCTGGACAGGACCCTCCTACAATGAGCAGTTCTTC. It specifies CASSPWTGPSYNEQFF.

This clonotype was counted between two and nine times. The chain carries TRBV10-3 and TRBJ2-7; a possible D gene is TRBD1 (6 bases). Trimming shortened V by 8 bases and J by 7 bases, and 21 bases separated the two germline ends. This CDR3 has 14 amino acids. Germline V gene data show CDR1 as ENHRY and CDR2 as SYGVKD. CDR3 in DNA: TGTGCCATCCGTGTGGGTGGATCCCAGGGGGAGCAGTACTTC. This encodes CAIRVGGSQGEQYF.

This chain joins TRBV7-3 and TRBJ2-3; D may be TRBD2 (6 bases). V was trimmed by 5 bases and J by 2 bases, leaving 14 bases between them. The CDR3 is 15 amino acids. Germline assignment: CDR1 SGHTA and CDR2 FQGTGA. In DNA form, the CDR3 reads TGTGCCAGCAGCATCAAAGGGGAGGCCACAGATACGCAGTATTTT. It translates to CASSIKGEATDTQYF. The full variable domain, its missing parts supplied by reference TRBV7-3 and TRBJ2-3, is GAGVSQTPSNKVTEKGKYVELRCDPISGHTALYWYRQSLGQGPEFLIYFQGTGAADDSGLPNDRFFAVRPEGSVSTLKIQRTERGDSAVYLCASSIKGEATDTQYFGPGTRLTVL.

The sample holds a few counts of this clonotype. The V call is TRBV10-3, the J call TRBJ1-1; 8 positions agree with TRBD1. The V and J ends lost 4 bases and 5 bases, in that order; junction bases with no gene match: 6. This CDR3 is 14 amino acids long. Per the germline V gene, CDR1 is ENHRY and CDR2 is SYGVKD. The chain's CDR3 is CAISGTGGETEAFF. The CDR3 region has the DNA TGTGCCATCAGTGGCACAGGGGGGGAAACTGAAGCTTTCTTT.

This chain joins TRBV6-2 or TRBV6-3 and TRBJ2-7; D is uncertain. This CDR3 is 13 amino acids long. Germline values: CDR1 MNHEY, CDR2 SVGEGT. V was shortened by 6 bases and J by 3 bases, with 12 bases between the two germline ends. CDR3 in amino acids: CASRLGRFYEQYF. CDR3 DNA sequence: TGTGCCAGCAGATTAGGACGGTTCTACGAGCAGTACTTC.